The sequence of this T cell receptor beta chain was determined in a study of blood T cell repertoires in COVID-19. TCRdb's copy holds only in-frame clones and misses some; the assay was immunoSEQ multiplex PCR. Altogether 200,000 to 250,000 clones are present, roughly nine tenths being singletons, with the ten largest covering under 3%. Clinical history reported by participants formed the basis on which cohorts were assigned. Trimming took 1 base from V and 2 from J, leaving 12 bases between them. This CDR3 has 15 residues. Germline-derived CDR1 and CDR2 are MNHEY and SMNVEV (reference sequence). The V and J genes are TRBV27 and TRBJ2-7; perhaps TRBD2 as D (6 bases). Sample: PBMCs or T cells enriched from blood (not recorded which). The TCR comes from a woman aged 25 to 39 who had recovered from COVID-19. CDR3 in amino acids: CASSLFPGEAYEQYF. The CDR3 bases are TGTGCCAGCAGTTTATTCCCGGGGGAGGCCTACGAGCAGTACTTC.